This T cell receptor (beta chain) was observed in a study of blood T cell repertoires in COVID-19. Whole-study context: There were acute and convalescent COVID-19 samples, and they came from the United States, Italy and Spain. The analysed material was cDNA or gDNA that came from T cells, B-cell-depleted T cells, or PBMCs.

The CDR3 is 15 amino acids. Germline V CDR1 and CDR2: SGDLS, YYNGEE. V gave up 4 bases and J gave up 1 base; unmatched junction bases: 7. Authors' processing steps: The authors estimated nucleated cell counts from reference gene primer amplification. Clones were sequenced by immunoSEQ multiplex PCR, and TCRdb holds only the in-frame ones, with some missing. Clone size and V and J calls were adopted from that table, with D and trimming inferred from the DNA. The sample includes about 310,000 clones, 87% of them seen just once. The clonotype comes from a man aged 50 to 60 with active or convalescent COVID-19. The rearrangement joins TRBV9 to TRBJ2-7; 8 bases align to TRBD1. The sequencing sample was made of peripheral blood. Written as DNA, the CDR3 is TGTGCCAGCAGCCCGGACAGGGTTACGTCCTACGAGCAGTACTTC. Encoded protein: CASSPDRVTSYEQYF.